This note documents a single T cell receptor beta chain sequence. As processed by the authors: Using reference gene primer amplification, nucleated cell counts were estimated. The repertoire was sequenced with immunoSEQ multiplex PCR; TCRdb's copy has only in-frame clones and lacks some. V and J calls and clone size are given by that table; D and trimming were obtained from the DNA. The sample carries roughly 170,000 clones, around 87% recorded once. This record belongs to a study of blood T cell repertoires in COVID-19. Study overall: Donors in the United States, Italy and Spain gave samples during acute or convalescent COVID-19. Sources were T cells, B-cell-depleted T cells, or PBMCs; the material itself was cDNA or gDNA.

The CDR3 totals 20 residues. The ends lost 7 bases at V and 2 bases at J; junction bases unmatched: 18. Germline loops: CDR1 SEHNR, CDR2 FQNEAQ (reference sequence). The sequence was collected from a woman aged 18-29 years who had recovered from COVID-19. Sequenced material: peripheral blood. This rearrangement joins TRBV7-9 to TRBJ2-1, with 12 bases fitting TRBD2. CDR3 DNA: TGTGCCAGCACCCGTTATGCCAGACTAGCGGGAGAGGGGCCCTACAATGAGCAGTTCTTC. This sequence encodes CASTRYARLAGEGPYNEQFF. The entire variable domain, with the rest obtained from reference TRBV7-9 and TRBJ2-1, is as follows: DTGVSQNPRHKITKRGQNVTFRCDPISEHNRLYWYRQTLGQGPEFLTYFQNEAQLEKSRLLSDRFSAERPKGSFSTLEIQRTEQGDSAMYLCASTRYARLAGEGPYNEQFFGPGTRLTVL.